The rows below give T cell receptor beta chains drawn from one sample of a study of blood T cells in healthy people across ages. A single record per CDR3 protein comes from TCRdb applying MiXCR to the 5' RACE reads. Seen here are 1.5 million to 2 million distinct CDR3 sequences, 40% to 55% observed once, and the top ten hold around 2.1%. Sequencing used blood. The source of these receptors is a woman aged 40 to 55 in good health. Each CDR3 is given with its conserved first and last residue. A D gene is named only where the DNA matches it firmly. For some rows the clone size is stated as once, few or many, or as a class when expanded; others skip it.

TRBJ1-2 | NA | 13 | TRBV7-2 | NA | TGTGCCAGCAGCTCACCAGGGTCAGAAGGCTACACCTTC | CASSSPGSEGYTF
TRBJ1-1 | few | 14 | TRBV2 | NA | TGTGCCAGCAGTGAACGGGGTTTGAACACTGAAGCTTTCTTT | CASSERGLNTEAFF
TRBJ2-4 | NA | 18 | TRBV4-3 | NA | TGCGCCAGCAGCCAAGATCCCCCTGGACAGCTAGCCAAAAACAGTCAGTACTTC | CASSQDPPGQLAKNSQYF
TRBJ2-4 | NA | 16 | TRBV27 | TRBD2 | TGTGCCGGCAGTCTAATGAGCGGGGGGGCCAAAAACATTCAGTACTTC | CAGSLMSGGAKNIQYF
TRBJ2-5 | NA | 17 | TRBV28 | NA | TGTGCCAGCAGTTCATCAGTTTTTGCGGGCCGAATAGAGACCCAGTACTTC | CASSSSVFAGRIETQYF
TRBJ2-1 | NA | 12 | TRBV20-1 | NA | TGCAGTGCCCGAGGGCGGGGTGGAGGGCAGTTCTTC | CSARGRGGGQFF
TRBJ2-7 | NA | 15 | TRBV6-4 | TRBD1 | TGTGCCAGCAGTGCCCAGGGACAGGGCTACAATGAGCAGTACTTC | CASSAQGQGYNEQYF
TRBJ2-1 | NA | 16 | TRBV3-1 | NA | TGTGCCAGCAGCCAAGAGTCACAGGGTACTTACAACGAGCAGTTCTTC | CASSQESQGTYNEQFF
TRBJ2-4 | few | 15 | TRBV20-1 | TRBD1 | TGCAGTGCTAGAGAACAGGGGGCGACCAAAAACATTCAGTACTTC | CSAREQGATKNIQYF
TRBJ2-4 | NA | 15 | TRBV20-1 | NA | TGCAGTGCTAGAGATGCCAGTGTAGCCAAAAACATTCAGTACTTC | CSARDASVAKNIQYF
TRBJ2-3 | NA | 14 | TRBV14 | NA | TGTGCCAGCAGCCCCCTAGAGGGGCCAGATACGCAGTATTTT | CASSPLEGPDTQYF
TRBJ2-1 | once | 19 | TRBV20-1 | NA | TGCAGTGCTAGAAGCGTGGAGGAGCACCTCTTTAGCGCCTACAATGAGCAGTTCTTC | CSARSVEEHLFSAYNEQFF
TRBJ2-1 | few | 17 | TRBV7-3 | NA | TGTGCCAGCAGCTTAAATCCTGGGAGGGGGCGATACAATGAGCAGTTCTTC | CASSLNPGRGRYNEQFF
TRBJ2-1 | NA | 19 | TRBV4-3 | TRBD1 | TGCGCCAGCGGCCAAGATACGGGACAGGGGCCGAGCTCCTACAATGAGCAGTTCTTC | CASGQDTGQGPSSYNEQFF
TRBJ2-7 | NA | 18 | TRBV7-2 | TRBD2 | TGTGCCAGCAGCTTATTCGGACTAGCGGGGGGCTCGCAAGAGACCCGGTACTTC | CASSLFGLAGGSQETRYF
TRBJ2-7 | NA | 13 | TRBV6-6 | NA | TGTGCCAGCGGTTACCTTCAGGGCTACGAGCAGTACTTC | CASGYLQGYEQYF
TRBJ2-3 | few | 22 | TRBV4-2 | TRBD2 | TGTGCCAGCAGCCAACGACCCTACGGTGCCGGGACTAGCGGGCTAAGCACAGATACGCAGTATTTT | CASSQRPYGAGTSGLSTDTQYF
TRBJ1-5 | NA | 13 | TRBV10-2 | NA | TGCGCCAGCGGCGAGTTGGGCCATCAGCCCCAGCATTTT | CASGELGHQPQHF
TRBJ1-2 | NA | 13 | TRBV2 | TRBD1 | TGTGCCAGCGGGGACAGTTTTTTCGGTGGCTACACCTTC | CASGDSFFGGYTF
TRBJ2-5 | NA | 15 | TRBV6-5 | NA | TGTGCCAGCAGTTACTCGAAACGGGGGTATCAGACCCAGTACTTC | CASSYSKRGYQTQYF
TRBJ2-7 | NA | 13 | TRBV20-1 | NA | TGCAGTGCTAACGACCAGGGGCTGGGCGAGCAGTACTTC | CSANDQGLGEQYF
TRBJ2-7 | NA | 17 | TRBV5-6 | TRBD2 | TGTGCCAGCAGTCAAGCTAGCGGGGGGGTAAACTCCTACGAGCAGTACTTC | CASSQASGGVNSYEQYF
TRBJ2-6 | NA | 19 | TRBV28 | NA | TGTGCCAGCAATGAATTAGCAATGGGGACAAGGTCTGGGGCCAACGTCCTGACTTTC | CASNELAMGTRSGANVLTF
TRBJ1-1 | NA | 15 | TRBV7-8 | TRBD1 | TGTGCCAGCAGCTTAGTGACAGGGGTTGACACTGAAGCTTTCTTT | CASSLVTGVDTEAFF
TRBJ2-1 | NA | 15 | TRBV7-9 | TRBD1 | TGTGCCAGCAGTTTAGGGGACAGGGTAGTCGATGAGCAGTTCTTC | CASSLGDRVVDEQFF
TRBJ2-6 | NA | 17 | TRBV11-2 | NA | TGTGCCAGCAGCTTAGATGCGTTCGGCAGGAGCACCAACGTCCTGACTTTC | CASSLDAFGRSTNVLTF
TRBJ2-7 | NA | 13 | TRBV20-1 | NA | TGCAGTGCCCCTGCGGCCGCTCCGGCCGAGCAGTACTTC | CSAPAAAPAEQYF
TRBJ2-7 | NA | 14 | TRBV24-1 | NA | TGTGCCACCAGTGATCCCAGGGGGACTTACGAGCAGTACTTC | CATSDPRGTYEQYF